A selection of T cell receptor beta chains follows, all from one sample in a study of cytomegalovirus exposure and HLA in healthy donors. Method: immunoSEQ multiplex PCR; TCRdb's copy keeps in-frame clones and lacks some. Here the sample spans roughly 100,000 clones, roughly 75% being singletons. The sequencing sample was made of PBMCs. These TCRs come from a woman aged 60 to 75 in good health and CMV-seronegative. CDR3s include the opening cysteine and the closing phenylalanine or tryptophan. D genes are given only for firm matches. Some rows have no size entry. The others give once, few or many, or a class for an expanded clone.

CDR3 DNA: TGTGCCAGCAGCCCACAGGGAAACTATGGCTACACCTTC
CDR3 protein: CASSPQGNYGYTF
clone size: -
J gene: TRBJ1-2
V gene: TRBV7-2
D gene: -

CDR3 DNA: TGTGCCAGTAGTATAAGGGGGACTGAAGCTTTCTTT
CDR3 protein: CASSIRGTEAFF
clone size: few
J gene: TRBJ1-1
V gene: TRBV19
D gene: -

CDR3 DNA: TGTGCCAGCAGTGAAACCCACAGACAGGGAGATGGCTACACCTTC
CDR3 protein: CASSETHRQGDGYTF
clone size: -
J gene: TRBJ1-2
V gene: TRBV27
D gene: TRBD1

CDR3 DNA: TGTGCCAGTAGTGGCCTAGTCGAAGTCTATGGCTACACCTTC
CDR3 protein: CASSGLVEVYGYTF
clone size: -
J gene: TRBJ1-2
V gene: TRBV19
D gene: -

CDR3 DNA: TGCGCCAGCAGCTTACAGGGCCATAGCACAGATACGCAGTATTTT
CDR3 protein: CASSLQGHSTDTQYF
clone size: -
J gene: TRBJ2-3
V gene: TRBV4-1
D gene: -

CDR3 DNA: TGTGCCAGCAGTTACAGGGACAGATATAATCAGCCCCAGCATTTT
CDR3 protein: CASSYRDRYNQPQHF
clone size: -
J gene: TRBJ1-5
V gene: TRBV6-6
D gene: TRBD1

CDR3 DNA: TGTGCCAGCAGTCTACCCTCTAGTATTGAGCAGTTCTTC
CDR3 protein: CASSLPSSIEQFF
clone size: -
J gene: TRBJ2-1
V gene: TRBV28
D gene: -

CDR3 DNA: TGTGCCAGCACCTCCCCAGGGGGCATAGAGACCCAGTACTTC
CDR3 protein: CASTSPGGIETQYF
clone size: once
J gene: TRBJ2-5
V gene: TRBV5-4
D gene: TRBD1

CDR3 DNA: TGTGCCTGGAGTTTGAGACTAGGCCGGGGCACAGATACGCAGTATTTT
CDR3 protein: CAWSLRLGRGTDTQYF
clone size: -
J gene: TRBJ2-3
V gene: TRBV30
D gene: -

CDR3 DNA: TGTGCCAGCAGACTAGCGGGAGGCGGAAGCTCCTACAATGAGCAGTTCTTC
CDR3 protein: CASRLAGGGSSYNEQFF
clone size: -
J gene: TRBJ2-1
V gene: TRBV28
D gene: TRBD2

CDR3 DNA: TGTGCCAGTAGCCCTCCTCGACAGGGGGCCGTTGATACGCAGTATTTT
CDR3 protein: CASSPPRQGAVDTQYF
clone size: -
J gene: TRBJ2-3
V gene: TRBV19
D gene: TRBD1

CDR3 DNA: TGTGCCAGCAGCCCCCGGCAGCTAGCGGGAGTGGAAAATGAGCAGTTCTTC
CDR3 protein: CASSPRQLAGVENEQFF
clone size: -
J gene: TRBJ2-1
V gene: TRBV9
D gene: TRBD2

CDR3 DNA: TGTGCCAGCAGCTCGGGACTAGCGGCAGATACGCAGTATTTT
CDR3 protein: CASSSGLAADTQYF
clone size: -
J gene: TRBJ2-3
V gene: TRBV7-2
D gene: TRBD2

CDR3 DNA: TGCAGCGCCCCTAGCGGGGGGTCCACAGATACGCAGTATTTT
CDR3 protein: CSAPSGGSTDTQYF
clone size: -
J gene: TRBJ2-3
V gene: TRBV29-1
D gene: TRBD2

CDR3 DNA: TGTGCCAGCAGTCAGGGCTCTGGGGCCAACGTCCTGACTTTC
CDR3 protein: CASSQGSGANVLTF
clone size: -
J gene: TRBJ2-6
V gene: TRBV28
D gene: -

CDR3 DNA: TGCGCCAGCAGCCCCGGAGACTTACGAGAGACCCAGTACTTC
CDR3 protein: CASSPGDLRETQYF
clone size: -
J gene: TRBJ2-5
V gene: TRBV5-1
D gene: -

CDR3 DNA: TGTGCCACAAATGCCCAGGACAGGAGCAATCAGCCCCAGCATTTT
CDR3 protein: CATNAQDRSNQPQHF
clone size: -
J gene: TRBJ1-5
V gene: TRBV6-6
D gene: TRBD1

CDR3 DNA: TGCGCCAGCAGCTTGGGAGAAGGCGGTAGCACAGATACGCAGTATTTT
CDR3 protein: CASSLGEGGSTDTQYF
clone size: -
J gene: TRBJ2-3
V gene: TRBV5-1
D gene: -

CDR3 DNA: TGTGCCAGCAGCTTGGGTCAGGGATTCCAAGAGACCCAGTACTTC
CDR3 protein: CASSLGQGFQETQYF
clone size: -
J gene: TRBJ2-5
V gene: TRBV5-6
D gene: -

CDR3 DNA: TGTGCCAGCAGCTTGGAGGGACAGGGTTCCTATGGCTACACCTTC
CDR3 protein: CASSLEGQGSYGYTF
clone size: -
J gene: TRBJ1-2
V gene: TRBV5-6
D gene: TRBD1

CDR3 DNA: TGTGCCAGCAGAATCGGTGGGAGCACTGAAGCTTTCTTT
CDR3 protein: CASRIGGSTEAFF
clone size: -
J gene: TRBJ1-1
V gene: TRBV5-6
D gene: -

CDR3 DNA: TGCGCCAGCAGCTTGACAGGGGGCCCGGGTCAAGGCTACACCTTC
CDR3 protein: CASSLTGGPGQGYTF
clone size: -
J gene: TRBJ1-2
V gene: TRBV4-3
D gene: TRBD1

CDR3 DNA: TGTGCCAGCAGTGCGACTAGCGAGTCTTGGGCCAACGTCCTGACTTTC
CDR3 protein: CASSATSESWANVLTF
clone size: once
J gene: TRBJ2-6
V gene: TRBV27
D gene: TRBD2

CDR3 DNA: TGTGCCAGCAGCAGGGCTGGAAACACCATATATTTT
CDR3 protein: CASSRAGNTIYF
clone size: -
J gene: TRBJ1-3
V gene: TRBV28
D gene: -

CDR3 DNA: TGCAGCGGGGCGGGACAGGGGGCCGGGTATGGCTACACCTTC
CDR3 protein: CSGAGQGAGYGYTF
clone size: -
J gene: TRBJ1-2
V gene: TRBV29-1
D gene: TRBD1

CDR3 DNA: TGTGCCAGCAGCTTGGGGTCAGGGGCCACCTACGAGCAGTACTTC
CDR3 protein: CASSLGSGATYEQYF
clone size: -
J gene: TRBJ2-7
V gene: TRBV5-4
D gene: -

CDR3 DNA: TGTGCCAGTAGTCTGAGACAGGGCGGCGGCTACACCTTC
CDR3 protein: CASSLRQGGGYTF
clone size: -
J gene: TRBJ1-2
V gene: TRBV19
D gene: TRBD1

CDR3 DNA: TGTGCCAGCAGCGCCCCCCGGTTGGTCGGGGAAAAACTGTTTTTT
CDR3 protein: CASSAPRLVGEKLFF
clone size: -
J gene: TRBJ1-4
V gene: TRBV9
D gene: -

CDR3 DNA: TGCGCCAGCAGCTTGTATCGCCCGGACAGGGATGATTCACCCCTCCACTTT
CDR3 protein: CASSLYRPDRDDSPLHF
clone size: -
J gene: TRBJ1-6
V gene: TRBV5-1
D gene: TRBD1

CDR3 DNA: TGTGCCAGCACACGGGGCGGGGAGCTGTTTTTT
CDR3 protein: CASTRGGELFF
clone size: once
J gene: TRBJ2-2
V gene: TRBV6-5
D gene: -

CDR3 DNA: TGTGCCAGCGCTAGGGGGAGGGTGGGGTCAGATACGCAGTATTTT
CDR3 protein: CASARGRVGSDTQYF
clone size: -
J gene: TRBJ2-3
V gene: TRBV2
D gene: -

CDR3 DNA: TGTGCCACCAGCCCCCGGACAGGGGATTCACCCCTCCACTTT
CDR3 protein: CATSPRTGDSPLHF
clone size: -
J gene: TRBJ1-6
V gene: TRBV15
D gene: TRBD1

CDR3 DNA: TGCGCCAGCGGCGGGGAGCGGGGGGAATACAATGAGCAGTTCTTC
CDR3 protein: CASGGERGEYNEQFF
clone size: once
J gene: TRBJ2-1
V gene: TRBV4-3
D gene: TRBD2

CDR3 DNA: TGTGCCAGCAGTTACTCGAGGAACGTTAACTATGGCTACACCTTC
CDR3 protein: CASSYSRNVNYGYTF
clone size: -
J gene: TRBJ1-2
V gene: TRBV6-5
D gene: -

CDR3 DNA: TGTGCCAGCAGCATCGCCGGGGGGGTTGGGGATGGCTACACCTTC
CDR3 protein: CASSIAGGVGDGYTF
clone size: -
J gene: TRBJ1-2
V gene: TRBV7-8
D gene: -

CDR3 DNA: TGTGCCAGCAGCTTAGGTGGGACAGGGAAGGATACGCAGTATTTT
CDR3 protein: CASSLGGTGKDTQYF
clone size: -
J gene: TRBJ2-3
V gene: TRBV7-2
D gene: TRBD1

CDR3 DNA: TGTGCCAGCAGCGTAGTCTCTCCGAGATCGGGGACTGAAGCTTTCTTT
CDR3 protein: CASSVVSPRSGTEAFF
clone size: -
J gene: TRBJ1-1
V gene: TRBV9
D gene: -

CDR3 DNA: TGTGCCATCAGCCGGGACAGGGACGAAAAACTGTTTTTT
CDR3 protein: CAISRDRDEKLFF
clone size: -
J gene: TRBJ1-4
V gene: TRBV10-3
D gene: TRBD1

CDR3 DNA: TGTGCCAGCATCGCAAAAGACAGAAGCTATGGCTACACCTTC
CDR3 protein: CASIAKDRSYGYTF
clone size: -
J gene: TRBJ1-2
V gene: TRBV11-3
D gene: -

CDR3 DNA: TGTGCCAGCAGCATCAGGACTAGCGGGAGTTTCAATGAGCAGTTCTTC
CDR3 protein: CASSIRTSGSFNEQFF
clone size: once
J gene: TRBJ2-1
V gene: TRBV13
D gene: TRBD2

CDR3 DNA: TGTGCAAGTCGCTTGGTCAGCTCCTACGAGCAGTACTTC
CDR3 protein: CASRLVSSYEQYF
clone size: -
J gene: TRBJ2-7
V gene: TRBV12-2
D gene: -

CDR3 DNA: TGTGCCAGCACCACGGGGGATACGCAGTATTTT
CDR3 protein: CASTTGDTQYF
clone size: few
J gene: TRBJ2-3
V gene: TRBV5-4
D gene: -

CDR3 DNA: TGTATGACGCGTCCGGGAGGAGAGGCAGATACGCAGTATTTT
CDR3 protein: CMTRPGGEADTQYF
clone size: -
J gene: TRBJ2-3
V gene: TRBV19
D gene: TRBD2

CDR3 DNA: TGTGCCAGCAGTGATTTCACAGGGCTTCTTGTCGAGCAGTACTTC
CDR3 protein: CASSDFTGLLVEQYF
clone size: -
J gene: TRBJ2-7
V gene: TRBV6-1
D gene: -

CDR3 DNA: TGTGCCAGCAGTTACGGAGGAAGAGAGACCCAGTACTTC
CDR3 protein: CASSYGGRETQYF
clone size: -
J gene: TRBJ2-5
V gene: TRBV6-5
D gene: -

CDR3 DNA: TGTGCCTGGAGTGTGACTGGAGACCAAGCTTTCTTT
CDR3 protein: CAWSVTGDQAFF
clone size: -
J gene: TRBJ1-1
V gene: TRBV30
D gene: -

CDR3 DNA: TGTGCCATCAGGGGAAAAAGCGGAACCTACAATGAGCAGTTCTTC
CDR3 protein: CAIRGKSGTYNEQFF
clone size: -
J gene: TRBJ2-1
V gene: TRBV10-3
D gene: -

CDR3 DNA: TGTGCCAGCAGCTTAGTTACACTAAACACTGAAGCTTTCTTT
CDR3 protein: CASSLVTLNTEAFF
clone size: -
J gene: TRBJ1-1
V gene: TRBV7-9
D gene: -

CDR3 DNA: TGTGCCAGCAGCTCACAGGCCTCAAATCAGCCCCAGCATTTT
CDR3 protein: CASSSQASNQPQHF
clone size: -
J gene: TRBJ1-5
V gene: TRBV7-2
D gene: -

CDR3 DNA: TGTGCCAGCAGCCGCGACAGGGGAGGCTACACCTTC
CDR3 protein: CASSRDRGGYTF
clone size: -
J gene: TRBJ1-2
V gene: TRBV6-5
D gene: TRBD1

CDR3 DNA: TGTGCCACCCGTGAAGGTGCGAGGGTAGATCAGCCCCAGCATTTT
CDR3 protein: CATREGARVDQPQHF
clone size: few
J gene: TRBJ1-5
V gene: TRBV28
D gene: -

CDR3 DNA: TGCGCCAGCAGCCACCCGACAGGGAGAAAATCTGGGGCCAACGTCCTGACTTTC
CDR3 protein: CASSHPTGRKSGANVLTF
clone size: -
J gene: TRBJ2-6
V gene: TRBV4-1
D gene: TRBD1

CDR3 DNA: TGCGCCAGCAGCACGGGTCCGTCCCAAGAGACCCAGTACTTC
CDR3 protein: CASSTGPSQETQYF
clone size: few
J gene: TRBJ2-5
V gene: TRBV5-1
D gene: -